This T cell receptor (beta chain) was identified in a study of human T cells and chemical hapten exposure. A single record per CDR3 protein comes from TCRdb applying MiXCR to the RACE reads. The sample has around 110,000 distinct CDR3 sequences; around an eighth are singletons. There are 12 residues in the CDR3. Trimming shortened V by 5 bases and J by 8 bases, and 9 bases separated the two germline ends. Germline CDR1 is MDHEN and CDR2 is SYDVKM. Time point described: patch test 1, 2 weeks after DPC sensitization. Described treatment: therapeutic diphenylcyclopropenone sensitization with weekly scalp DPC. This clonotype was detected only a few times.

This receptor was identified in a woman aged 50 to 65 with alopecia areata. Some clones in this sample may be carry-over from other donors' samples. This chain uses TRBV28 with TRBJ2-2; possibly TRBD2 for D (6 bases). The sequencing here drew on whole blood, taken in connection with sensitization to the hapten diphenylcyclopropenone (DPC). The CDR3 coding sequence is TGTGCCAGCAGTGGCGGGGTTGGGGAGCTGTTTTTT. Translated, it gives CASSGGVGELFF.